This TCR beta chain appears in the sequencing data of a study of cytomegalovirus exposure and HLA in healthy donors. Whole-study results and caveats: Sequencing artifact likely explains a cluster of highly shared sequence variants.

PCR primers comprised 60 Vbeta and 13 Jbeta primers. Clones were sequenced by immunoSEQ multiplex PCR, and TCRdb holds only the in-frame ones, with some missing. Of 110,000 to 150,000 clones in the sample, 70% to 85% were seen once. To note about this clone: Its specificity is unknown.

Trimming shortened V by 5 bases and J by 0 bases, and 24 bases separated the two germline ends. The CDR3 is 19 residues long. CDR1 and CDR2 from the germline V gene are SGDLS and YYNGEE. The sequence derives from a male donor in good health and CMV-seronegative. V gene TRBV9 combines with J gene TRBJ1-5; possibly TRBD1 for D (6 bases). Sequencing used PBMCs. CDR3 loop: CASRAAGTLDSHSNQPQHF. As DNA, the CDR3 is TGTGCCAGCAGGGCCGCCGGGACACTCGACTCGCATAGCAATCAGCCCCAGCATTTT.